These 20 T cell receptor beta chains came from one sample sequenced in a study of T cell changes during pregnancy in multiple sclerosis. Sequencing was performed with immunoSEQ multiplex PCR; in TCRdb, only in-frame clones are kept and a portion is missing. Here the sample spans about 64,000 clones, less than 95% being singletons. Specimen: peripheral blood, collected in the second trimester of pregnancy. The receptors stem from a female donor in good health, enrolled as a control in a pregnancy study.

V is TRBV7-8 and J is TRBJ2-7; TRBD1 matches 7 bases. With V trimmed by 4 bases and J by 3 bases, 6 bases remained unmatched. Germline V CDR1 and CDR2: SGHVS, FQNEAQ. The length of the CDR3 is 14 residues. The CDR3 nucleotides are TGTGCCAGCAGCTGGGACAGCGGATACTACGAGCAGTACTTC. Protein product: CASSWDSGYYEQYF.

The chain is built from TRBV6-4 and TRBJ2-3; TRBD2 matches at 12 bases. The CDR3 spans 16 residues. Germline-derived CDR1 and CDR2 are MRHNA and SNTAGT. The trim removed 6 bases at V and 2 bases at J, leaving 6 bases unmatched. The CDR3 protein is CASSPTSGGVTDTQYF. The CDR3 DNA sequence: TGTGCCAGCAGCCCGACTAGCGGGGGCGTCACAGATACGCAGTATTTT.

This clone was found a few times. The chain carries TRBV29-1 and TRBJ2-5, with 9 nucleotides matching TRBD2. After removal of 5 bases from V and 3 bases from J, the junction contained 10 bases not matched to a gene. Per germline, CDR1 SQVTM and CDR2 ANQGSEA. CDR3 length: 15 residues. Here the CDR3 DNA reads TGCAGCGTTCCGGCTAGCGGGACCCTTAAAGAGACCCAGTACTTC. This codes for CSVPASGTLKETQYF.

The chain joins TRBV14 to TRBJ1-2; D is perhaps TRBD1 (5 bases). This CDR3 is built from 11 residues. Trimming removed 6 bases at V and 3 bases at J, with 5 bases between. CDR1 is SGHDN and CDR2 is FVKESK in the germline V gene. The CDR3 DNA reads TGTGCCAGCAGACAGGACTATGGCTACACCTTC. Its translation is CASRQDYGYTF.

This clone was observed once. The rearrangement links TRBV28 to TRBJ2-7, with D maybe TRBD2 (6 bases). Germline V gives CDR1 MDHEN, CDR2 SYDVKM. The germline V and J ends were trimmed by 7 bases and 1 base, with 14 bases remaining between them. CDR3 length equals 14 residues. CDR3 sequence (DNA): TGTGCCAGCACCCGAGGCGGAGGGTCCTACGAGCAGTACTTC. Protein product: CASTRGGGSYEQYF.

The chain joins TRBV6-4 to TRBJ2-1; 8 nucleotides agree with TRBD2. Germline loops: CDR1 MRHNA, CDR2 SNTAGT. There are 15 residues in the CDR3. V was pared by 3 bases and J by 9 bases, with 10 bases of the junction left unmatched. The CDR3, as DNA: TGTGCCAGCAGTGAGGCGGCGGGGGGAAGCGGTGAGCAGTTCTTC. This encodes CASSEAAGGSGEQFF.

This sequence joins TRBV6-5 and TRBJ1-5; perhaps TRBD1 as D (6 bases). V gave up 8 bases and J gave up 5 bases, with 13 bases separating them. CDR1 MNHEY and CDR2 SVGAGI come from the germline V gene. The CDR3 spans 13 residues. The DNA for the CDR3 is TGTGCCAGCGGTTGGGGGGGCGATCAGCCCCAGCATTTT. Protein sequence: CASGWGGDQPQHF.

The genes are TRBV9 and TRBJ2-1; 9 nucleotides line up with TRBD2. Germline values: CDR1 SGDLS, CDR2 YYNGEE. The CDR3 runs to 17 residues. After removal of 4 bases from V and 6 bases from J, the junction contained 14 bases not matched to a gene. The CDR3 sequence: CASSNLGGSGGLNEQFF. In DNA form, the CDR3 reads TGTGCCAGCAGCAATCTTGGGGGTAGCGGGGGACTCAATGAGCAGTTCTTC.

The chain recombines TRBV23-1 with TRBJ2-7, with TRBD1 matching 10 bases. TRBV23-1 is marked as an open reading frame, function uncertain. With V trimmed by 3 bases and J by 3 bases, 8 bases remained unmatched. The CDR3 is 16 amino acids. CDR3 amino acids: CASSHYGDRGYYEQYF. The CDR3 nucleotides read TGCGCCAGCAGTCACTACGGGGACAGGGGTTACTACGAGCAGTACTTC.

This rearrangement joins TRBV5-4 to TRBJ2-7, with D possibly being TRBD2 (5 bases). The CDR3 length is 14 residues. Germline CDR1 and CDR2: SGHNT and YYREEE (reference sequence). V was cut by 1 base and J by 6 bases, with 14 bases left in between. CDR3 coding DNA: TGTGCCAGCAGCTTGACGGCCAGTGGAGGCGAGCAGTACTTC. It encodes CASSLTASGGEQYF.

The J gene is TRBJ1-5, the V gene TRBV19; unclear D gene. The CDR3 extends over 14 amino acids. V lost 2 bases and J 3 bases, leaving 8 bases between the germline ends. CDR1 is LNHDA, CDR2 SQIVND, per germline (reference sequence). The CDR3 region has the DNA TGTGCCAGTAGTATAAACGGAGACAATCAGCCCCAGCATTTT. It codes for CASSINGDNQPQHF.

The chain combines TRBV5-4 with TRBJ2-3; 15 bases agree with TRBD2. The CDR3 consists of 15 residues. Losses at the gene ends were 3 bases for V and 11 bases for J; bases not matched to a gene: 7. Germline assignment: CDR1 SGHNT and CDR2 YYREEE (reference sequence). CDR3 sequence: CASSSGTSGGRGQYF. The DNA of the CDR3 is TGTGCCAGCAGCTCCGGGACTAGCGGGGGGCGGGGGCAGTATTTT.

This rearrangement joins TRBV4-1 to TRBJ2-3; D gene ambiguous. The CDR3 loop spans 13 amino acids. V was clipped by 1 base and J by 9 bases, with 11 bases between them. CDR1 is MGHRA, CDR2 YSYEKL, per germline. The CDR3 DNA reads TGCGCCAGCAGCCAAGGTCCTATTGAAACGCAGTATTTT. Its protein is CASSQGPIETQYF.

The V call is TRBV6-5, the J call TRBJ1-3; 8 nucleotides align to TRBD1. V lost 3 bases and J lost 2; bases outside the gene matches: 3. Germline lookup yields CDR1 MNHEY and CDR2 SVGAGI. The CDR3 contains 15 residues. CDR3 amino acids: CASSYQDRAGNTIYF. The CDR3 nucleotides are TGTGCCAGCAGTTATCAGGACAGGGCTGGAAACACCATATATTTT.

V usage is TRBV7-8 and J usage is TRBJ1-3; tentatively, D is TRBD1 (5 bases). The CDR3 spans 17 residues. Germline V gene lookup returns CDR1 SGHVS and CDR2 FQNEAQ. V gave up 5 bases and J gave up 2 bases, with 19 bases separating them. The CDR3 region is CASSPLPNQGTGNTIYF. The CDR3 DNA reads as TGTGCCAGCAGCCCCCTGCCAAATCAGGGAACTGGAAACACCATATATTTT.

The rearrangement uses TRBV19 and TRBJ2-7; TRBD2 matches 10 bases. The J segment lost 2 bases and the V segment lost 3 bases, leaving 4 bases of the junction unmatched. The CDR3 runs to 15 residues. The germline V gene has CDR1 LNHDA and CDR2 SQIVND (reference sequence). The CDR3 coding sequence is TGTGCCAGTAGTATTTCTAGCGGGGGACCCTACGAGCAGTACTTC. This translates into CASSISSGGPYEQYF.

The chain is built from TRBV28 and TRBJ1-5; D not certain. The germline V gene encodes CDR1 MDHEN and CDR2 SYDVKM. Trimming shortened V by 7 bases and J by 1 base, and 5 bases separated the two germline ends. CDR3 size: 12 residues. The CDR3 coding sequence is TGTGCCAGCACCGGGAGCAATCAGCCCCAGCATTTT. This encodes CASTGSNQPQHF. The full variable domain, completed using reference TRBV28 and TRBJ1-5, is DVKVTQSSRYLVKRTGEKVFLECVQDMDHENMFWYRQDPGLGLRLIYFSYDVKMKEKGDIPEGYSVSREKKERFSLILESASTNQTSMYLCASTGSNQPQHFGDGTRLSIL.

This chain uses TRBV20-1 with TRBJ2-1; D gene unclear. This CDR3 has 11 residues. Per germline, CDR1 DFQATT and CDR2 SNEGSKA (reference sequence). V was clipped by 5 bases and J by 7 bases, with 9 bases between them. CDR3 region: CSAQDGNEQFF. The CDR3 nucleotides are TGCAGTGCTCAAGACGGGAATGAGCAGTTCTTC.

The chain recombines TRBV18 with TRBJ2-1, with 7 bases lining up with TRBD1. Trimming at V came to 3 bases and at J to 5 bases, leaving 4 bases not matched to a gene. Per the germline V gene, CDR1 is KGHSH and CDR2 is LQKENI. The CDR3 is made up of 14 amino acids. The CDR3 nucleotides are TGTGCCAGCTCACCGACGGGACAGAACAATGAGCAGTTCTTC. Residues: CASSPTGQNNEQFF. Full variable domain (remainder filled in from reference TRBV18 and TRBJ2-1): NAGVMQNPRHLVRRRGQEARLRCSPMKGHSHVYWYRQLPEEGLKFMVYLQKENIIDESGMPKERFSAEFPKEGPSILRIQQVVRGDSAAYFCASSPTGQNNEQFFGPGTRLTVL.

The J gene is TRBJ2-7, the V gene TRBV4-1; 7 bases agree with TRBD1. The CDR3 runs to 17 residues. V lost 4 bases and J lost 0; bases outside the gene matches: 12. The germline V gene encodes CDR1 MGHRA and CDR2 YSYEKL. The CDR3 protein is CASSPWGLGDSSYEQYF. In nucleotides, the CDR3 is TGCGCCAGCAGCCCATGGGGGTTGGGGGACAGCTCCTACGAGCAGTACTTC.